This T cell receptor (beta chain) was profiled in a study of response to subunit inactivated influenza vaccine. Study outcomes and limitations: Only a handful of new T cells, the authors suggested, are recruited with each seasonal influenza vaccination.

TCRdb independently ran MiXCR on the RT-PCR reads; one entry per CDR3 protein. The repertoire holds approximately 500,000 distinct CDR3 sequences, with roughly 13% as singletons. On this clonotype: Its cognate antigen is unknown.

Sample: PBMCs from blood, taken 40 to 50 days after vaccination. The receptor was derived from a man aged 45 to 65 who received an inactivated influenza vaccine.

The CDR3 coding sequence is TGTGCCAGCTCACGGACAGGGGCCGATACGCAGTATTTT. It translates to CASSRTGADTQYF. This sequence joins TRBV18 and TRBJ2-3, with 9 bases aligning to TRBD1. Germline values: CDR1 KGHSH, CDR2 LQKENI. The CDR3 covers 13 residues. V lost 4 bases and J lost 6; bases outside the gene matches: 2.